Here is one T cell receptor (beta chain) with its context. Through a sample-barcoded 5' primer and a J-beta primer mix, a second PCR was run for roughly 7 to 11 cycles. A template-switch adaptor containing 12 random nucleotides labeled each cDNA molecule. Via MiXCR, TCRdb re-called the 5' RACE reads, giving one row per CDR3 protein. Of fewer than 1 million distinct CDR3 sequences in the sample, around 43% were seen once. This specimen belongs to a study of blood T cells in healthy people across ages. Sequencing was carried out using blood. The origin of this receptor is a man aged 60 to 75 in good health.

CDR3 nucleotide sequence: TGTGCCAGCAGAGGGACTAGCGGAGATACGCAGTATTTT. Protein product: CASRGTSGDTQYF. This chain uses TRBV12-3 or TRBV12-4 with TRBJ2-3, with 11 positions matching TRBD2. The V gene end was trimmed by 6 bases and the J gene end by 5 bases; junction bases not matched to a gene: 1. There are 13 residues in the CDR3.